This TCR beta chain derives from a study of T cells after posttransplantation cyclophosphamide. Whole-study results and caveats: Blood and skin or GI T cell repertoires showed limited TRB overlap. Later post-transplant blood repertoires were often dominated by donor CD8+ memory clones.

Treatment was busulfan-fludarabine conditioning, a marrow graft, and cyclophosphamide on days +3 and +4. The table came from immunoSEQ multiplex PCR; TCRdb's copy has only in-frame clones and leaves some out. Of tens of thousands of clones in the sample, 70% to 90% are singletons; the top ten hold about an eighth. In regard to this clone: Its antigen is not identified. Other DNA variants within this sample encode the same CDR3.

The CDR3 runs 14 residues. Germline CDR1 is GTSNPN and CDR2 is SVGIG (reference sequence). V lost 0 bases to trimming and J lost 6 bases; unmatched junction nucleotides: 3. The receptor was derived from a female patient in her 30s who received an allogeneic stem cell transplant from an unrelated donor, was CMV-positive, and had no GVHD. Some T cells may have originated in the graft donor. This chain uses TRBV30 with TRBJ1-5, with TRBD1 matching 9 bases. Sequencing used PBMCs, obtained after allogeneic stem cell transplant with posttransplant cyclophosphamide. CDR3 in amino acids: CAWSVLQGAQPQHF. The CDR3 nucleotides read TGTGCCTGGAGTGTACTACAGGGGGCTCAGCCCCAGCATTTT.